This entry concerns a single TCR beta chain. Different DNA sequences within this sample yield the same CDR3. This specimen comes from a study of shared clonotypes between healthy human individuals. Deletions cut 1 base from V and 0 bases from J, with 7 bases between. This CDR3 comprises 16 residues. Germline V lookup: CDR1 MGHRA, CDR2 YSYEKL. Clones were sequenced by immunoSEQ multiplex PCR, and TCRdb holds only the in-frame ones, with some missing. Of 2 million to 3 million clones listed, 93% are singletons. This chain connects TRBV4-1 to TRBJ2-6; D is unresolved. Sequencing was carried out using naive CD4+ T cells from PBMCs. Specified subset: CD45RA+ positively selected. The TCR comes from a man between 18 and 35 years old in good health. Some clones in this sample may be carry-over from other donors' samples. The CDR3 here is CASSQGRSSGANVLTF. CDR3 coding DNA: TGCGCCAGCAGCCAAGGGCGGAGCTCTGGGGCCAACGTCCTGACTTTC.